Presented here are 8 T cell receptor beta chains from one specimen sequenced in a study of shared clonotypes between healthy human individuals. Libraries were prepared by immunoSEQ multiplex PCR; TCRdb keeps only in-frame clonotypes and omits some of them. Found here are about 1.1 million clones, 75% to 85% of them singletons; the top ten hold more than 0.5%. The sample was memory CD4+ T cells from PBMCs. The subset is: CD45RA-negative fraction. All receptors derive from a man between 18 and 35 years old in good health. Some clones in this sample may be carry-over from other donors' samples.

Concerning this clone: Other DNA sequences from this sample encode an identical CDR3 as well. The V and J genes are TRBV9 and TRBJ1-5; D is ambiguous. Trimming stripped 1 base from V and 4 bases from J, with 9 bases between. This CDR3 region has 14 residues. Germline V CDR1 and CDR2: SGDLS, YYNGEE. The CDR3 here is CASSVSGGNQPQHF. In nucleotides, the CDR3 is TGTGCCAGCAGCGTATCAGGAGGGAATCAGCCCCAGCATTTT.

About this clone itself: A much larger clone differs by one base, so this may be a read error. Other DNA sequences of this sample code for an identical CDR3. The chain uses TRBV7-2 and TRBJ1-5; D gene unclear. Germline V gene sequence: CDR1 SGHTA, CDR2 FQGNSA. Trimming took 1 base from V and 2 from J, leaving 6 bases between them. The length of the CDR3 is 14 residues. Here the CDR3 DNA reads TGTGCCAGCAGCTTAGATAGGGGCAATCAGCCCCAGCATTTT. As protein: CASSLDRGNQPQHF.

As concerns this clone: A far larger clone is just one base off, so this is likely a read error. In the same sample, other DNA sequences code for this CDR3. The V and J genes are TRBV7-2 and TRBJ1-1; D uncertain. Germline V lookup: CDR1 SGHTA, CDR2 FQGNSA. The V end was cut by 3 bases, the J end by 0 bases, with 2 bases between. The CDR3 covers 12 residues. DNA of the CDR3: TGTGCCAGCAGCTTGGTGAACACTGAAGCTTTCTTT. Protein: CASSLVNTEAFF.

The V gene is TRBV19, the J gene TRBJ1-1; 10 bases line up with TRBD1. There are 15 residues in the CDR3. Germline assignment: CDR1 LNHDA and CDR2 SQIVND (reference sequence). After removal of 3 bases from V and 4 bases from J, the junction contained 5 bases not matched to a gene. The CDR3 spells CASSMFRDRGTEAFF. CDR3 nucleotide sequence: TGTGCCAGTAGTATGTTCCGGGACAGGGGCACTGAAGCTTTCTTT.

Here the CDR3 reads CASSSLLAGGPQETQYF. The CDR3 DNA reads TGTGCCAGCAGTTCCCTTCTAGCGGGAGGGCCCCAAGAGACCCAGTACTTC. The rearrangement uses TRBV27 and TRBJ2-5; 12 bases are a match to TRBD2. Looked up from germline, CDR1 is MNHEY and CDR2 is SMNVEV (reference sequence). There are 17 residues in the CDR3. The junction had 7 bases not matched to a gene; V was cut back by 4 bases and J by 1 base.

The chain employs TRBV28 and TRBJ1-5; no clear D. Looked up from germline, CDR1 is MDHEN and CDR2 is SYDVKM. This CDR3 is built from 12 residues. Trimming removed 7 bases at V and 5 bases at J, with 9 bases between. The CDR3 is CASNTRYQPQHF. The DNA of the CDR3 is TGTGCCAGCAACACGCGGTATCAGCCCCAGCATTTT.

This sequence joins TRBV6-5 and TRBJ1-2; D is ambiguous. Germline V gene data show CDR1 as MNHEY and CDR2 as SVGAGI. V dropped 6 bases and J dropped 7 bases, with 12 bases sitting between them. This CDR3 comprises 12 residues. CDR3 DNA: TGTGCCAGCAGCCGATTGGGCGTTGGCTACACCTTC. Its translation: CASSRLGVGYTF.

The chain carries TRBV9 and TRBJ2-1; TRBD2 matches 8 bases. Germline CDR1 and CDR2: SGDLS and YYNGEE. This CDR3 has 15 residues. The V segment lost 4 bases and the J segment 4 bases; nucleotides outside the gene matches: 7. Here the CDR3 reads CASSQSGTRYNEQFF. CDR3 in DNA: TGTGCCAGCAGCCAATCCGGGACTAGATACAATGAGCAGTTCTTC.